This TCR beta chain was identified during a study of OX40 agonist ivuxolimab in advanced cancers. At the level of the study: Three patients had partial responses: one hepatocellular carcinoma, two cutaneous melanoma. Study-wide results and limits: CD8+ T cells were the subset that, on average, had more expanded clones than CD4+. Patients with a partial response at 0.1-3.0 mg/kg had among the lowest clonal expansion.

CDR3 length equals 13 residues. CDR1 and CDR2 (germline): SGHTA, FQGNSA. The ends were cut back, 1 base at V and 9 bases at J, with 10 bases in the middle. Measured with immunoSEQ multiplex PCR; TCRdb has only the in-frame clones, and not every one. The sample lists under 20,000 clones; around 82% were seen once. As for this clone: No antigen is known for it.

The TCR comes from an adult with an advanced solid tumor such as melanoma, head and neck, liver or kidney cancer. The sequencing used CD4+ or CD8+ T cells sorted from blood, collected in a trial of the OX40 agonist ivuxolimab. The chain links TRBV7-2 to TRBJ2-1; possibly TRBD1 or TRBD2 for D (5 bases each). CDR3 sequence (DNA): TGTGCCAGCAGCTTAGACTGGGGGAGTGAGCAGTTCTTC. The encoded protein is CASSLDWGSEQFF. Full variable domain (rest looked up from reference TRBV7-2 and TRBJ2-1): GAGVSQSPSNKVTEKGKDVELRCDPISGHTALYWYRQSLGQGLEFLIYFQGNSAPDKSGLPSDRFSAERTGGSVSTLTIQRTQQEDSAVYLCASSLDWGSEQFFGPGTRLTVL.